This passage covers 7 T cell receptor beta chains from one sample sequenced in a study of blood T cell repertoires in COVID-19. The assay was immunoSEQ multiplex PCR, and TCRdb's table has in-frame clones only and misses some. The sample records fewer than 250,000 clones, approximately 84% being singletons. The sequenced material came from peripheral blood. Receptor source: a man aged 50 or older with acute or convalescent COVID-19.

This clone was observed once. The rearrangement links TRBV5-1 to TRBJ1-1; 8 bases align to TRBD1. After removal of 4 bases from V and 6 bases from J, the junction contained 5 bases not matched to a gene. Per the germline V gene, CDR1 is SGHRS and CDR2 is YFSETQ. The CDR3 runs to 13 residues. The CDR3 reads CASSADRGAEAFF. As DNA, the CDR3 is TGCGCCAGCAGCGCAGACAGGGGAGCTGAAGCTTTCTTT.

This clone appeared a few times. The chain combines TRBV6-5 with TRBJ1-2, with TRBD1 matching 9 bases. Germline CDR1 and CDR2: MNHEY and SVGAGI. Trimming at V came to 10 bases and at J to 5 bases, leaving 5 bases not matched to a gene. This CDR3 is 12 amino acids long. The CDR3 DNA reads as TGTGCCACCAAGGGGACAGGGTATGGCTACACCTTC. Translating gives CATKGTGYGYTF.

The chain combines TRBV14 with TRBJ2-5; 7 bases fit TRBD1. The CDR3 contains 14 residues. CDR1 SGHDN and CDR2 FVKESK come from the germline V gene. V gave up 4 bases and J gave up 7 bases; unmatched junction bases: 9. The CDR3 region has the DNA TGTGCCAGCAGCCGTAGACAGGGCCTCTGGACCCAGTACTTC. Translated: CASSRRQGLWTQYF.

The chain links TRBV10-1 to TRBJ1-3; D remains ambiguous. V was pared by 0 bases and J by 0 bases, with 18 bases between. The germline V gene encodes CDR1 WNHNN and CDR2 SYGVQD (reference sequence). This CDR3 has 19 amino acids. The CDR3 here is CASSESIPGEGFSGNTIYF. CDR3 coding DNA: TGCGCCAGCAGTGAGTCGATTCCGGGAGAAGGGTTCTCTGGAAACACCATATATTTT.

This clone was counted a few times. The rearrangement links TRBV12-5 to TRBJ1-4, with TRBD1 as a possible D gene (6 bases). Trimming removed 6 bases from V and 7 bases from J, with 12 bases in between. Germline CDR1 is LGHNT and CDR2 is FRNRAP. The CDR3 has 13 residues. CDR3 protein: CASGPGHLEKLFF. For the CDR3, the DNA is TGTGCTAGTGGACCGGGACATCTTGAAAAACTGTTTTTT.

As concerns this clone: In the same sample, other DNA sequences code for this CDR3. J is TRBJ1-2 and V is TRBV9; 9 bases match TRBD1. This CDR3 is 14 amino acids long. Germline V gene data show CDR1 as SGDLS and CDR2 as YYNGEE. The V gene end was trimmed by 2 bases and the J gene end by 4 bases; junction bases not matched to a gene: 3. The CDR3 is CASSVGQGTYGYTF. In DNA form, the CDR3 reads TGTGCCAGCAGCGTTGGACAGGGGACCTATGGCTACACCTTC.

The V call is TRBV7-3, the J call TRBJ2-7; no clear D gene. Germline V gene lookup returns CDR1 SGHTA and CDR2 FQGTGA. The V end lost 4 bases, the J end lost 6 bases, and 13 bases lay between the germline ends. The CDR3 is made up of 13 amino acids. The DNA for the CDR3 is TGTGCCAGCAGCTATGCGGAGTCGGGCGAGCAGTACTTC. This gives the protein CASSYAESGEQYF.